This record looks at one T cell receptor beta chain sequence and its context. Its antigen is still unknown. With a much larger clone just one base away, this may be a read error. The source of the sample is a study of response to subunit inactivated influenza vaccine. Findings of the study overall: Only a handful of new T cells, the authors suggested, are recruited with each seasonal influenza vaccination.

TCRdb redid the calling of the RT-PCR reads with MiXCR, one entry per CDR3 protein. This sample has about 650,000 distinct CDR3 sequences, with around 15% found just once. This CDR3 has 14 residues. The germline gives CDR1 SNHLY, CDR2 FYNNEI. V and J are TRBV2 and TRBJ2-3; D is possibly TRBD1 or TRBD2 (5 bases each). The specimen comprised PBMCs from blood, sampled 14 to 15 days before vaccination. The receptor was derived from a man aged 45-60 years who received an inactivated influenza vaccine. The CDR3 DNA reads as TGTGCCAGCAGTGAATGGGGGAGCACAGATACGCAGTGTTTT. Amino acids: CASSEWGSTDTQCF.